This TCR beta chain derives from a study of T cells after yellow fever vaccination. Study conclusions and caveats: Weaker overall, the secondary response nonetheless peaked faster (day 5 versus 15). Contaminants from the bulk population, in the form of abundant clonotypes, could be found in FACS-sorted repertoires. Subsequent to the booster, the majority of primary-vaccination clones reappeared (less than 97% CD4, 70% to 90% CD8).

The 5'RACE template-switching step produced TCR cDNA and added a universal primer site and UMIs. TCRdb analysed the 5' RACE reads with MiXCR anew, one entry per CDR3 protein. The repertoire holds approximately 160,000 distinct CDR3 sequences, with 9.3% as singletons. Germline lookup yields CDR1 MNHEY and CDR2 SVGEGT. Trimming removed 2 bases from V and 5 bases from J; junction bases left unmatched: 5. CDR3 size: 14 residues. On this clonotype itself: Antigen unknown.

Sample: CD8+ T cells sorted from PBMCs, taken 45 days after the yellow fever booster vaccination. The rearrangement joins TRBV6-2 or TRBV6-3 to TRBJ2-5; TRBD2 aligns across 7 bases. This clonotype was obtained from a man between 18 and 29 years old who received the YFV17D yellow fever vaccine. CDR3 nucleotide sequence: TGTGCCAGCAGTTACGGGACTACGGGGGAGACCCAGTACTTC. It is translated as CASSYGTTGETQYF.